This paragraph covers one T cell receptor beta chain sequence. Its specific antigen is unknown. Base qualities are not at hand, and no much larger clone is one base apart. The donors were some 39 Caucasian individuals from Russia, aged roughly 6 to 100 years, who were systemically healthy. Around 9.8 milliliters of peripheral blood were collected from each donor into EDTA-treated Vacutainer tubes. PBMCs were isolated by Ficoll-Paque density-gradient centrifugation, with at least 7 million obtained per sample. Trizol reagent was used to extract total RNA from PBMCs, with at least 6 micrograms per sample. Naive CD45RAhigh/CD27high T cell percentages were measured by flow cytometry on a PBMC aliquot from every donor. The CDR3, cysteine through phenylalanine, is 15 amino acids long. Only the CDR3 part of the read is kept: 45 bases, read in frame from the first base. Looking up the germline V gene yields CDR1 MGHRA and CDR2 YSYEKL. V loses 0 bases of germline sequence and J loses 7 bases, and the interval between the two ends is 15 bases.

Library preparation used 5' RACE. A second PCR of about 6 to 12 cycles was run with a J-beta primer mix and a sample-barcoded 5' primer. Each TCR beta cDNA molecule received a unique molecular identifier from a template-switch 5' adaptor carrying 12 random nucleotides. At least 3 million CDR3-containing paired-end reads were obtained from each sample. First-strand cDNA was synthesized from all RNA with the Mint cDNA synthesis kit, primed by a TRBC-specific oligonucleotide. After uracil-DNA glycosylase treatment, a first 18-cycle PCR used universal primers M1SS and BC2_uni_R on all cDNA. Under the source paper's analysis protocol: For normalization, 1 million high-quality reads were randomly selected from each sample, with every read carrying a distinct molecular identifier. Instead of being binned into consensus sequences, reads with shared molecular identifiers were discarded. MiTCR, run with a Q25 quality threshold and the strictest error-elimination algorithm, handled CDR3 identification, clonotype clustering and error correction. A nonparametric unseen species model using Euler transformation provided a lower-bound estimate of total TCR beta diversity. TCRdb ran its own pipeline on the public reads, namely fastp trimming at Q25 and MiXCR clone calling, and kept in-frame beta chains. Here each entry gathers all rows of one CDR3 protein and keeps the most common genes and DNA. The V and J calls were not made by the authors but by TCRdb's processing. This sample comprises 1.8 million or so distinct CDR3 sequences, roughly 43% of them detected only once. Clones ranked in the top ten supply roughly 24% of the sample.

The entry originates in a study of blood T cells in healthy people across ages (dated by TCRdb to 2013 to 2016). For the wider study: In model experiments, template switching captured about one uniquely barcoded TCR beta cDNA molecule for every two T cells. To track age-related changes in TCR beta repertoire diversity, the study relied on deep sequencing normalized with unique cDNA molecular identifiers. Four age groups were formed from the donors: young (average approximately 15 years), middle-aged (around 41), aged (roughly 56) and long-lived (approximately 80). To avoid experimental bias, donors of different ages were spread randomly across the sequencing lanes. For two donors (one aged 18 to 30 and one aged 80 or older), the study analyzed two additional independent replicas of 1 million unique cDNA reads from the same blood draw.

What the research found in general, with its limitations: Observed TCR beta diversity per million T cells fell roughly linearly with age, and a significant reduction was already apparent by age roughly 40. The CMV infection status of donors was not known, potentially confounding age-related changes in expanded clonotypes. Estimates of total diversity based on one million sequenced T cells were considered lower bounds and underestimates. Compared with the aged group, more naive CD4+ T cells, fewer expanded clones and increased TCR diversity were shown by the long-lived group, suggesting age selection. Bulk unsorted PBMC profiling prevented conclusive comparison of naive and antigen-experienced compartments. There was a strong correlation between observed TCR beta diversity and the percentage of naive T cells measured by flow cytometry.

Rearrangement joined TRBV4-1 to TRBJ2-5; TRBD1 could be the D gene, as 5 bases match. The sample taken for sequencing was blood. The clonotype originates from a human donor in good health. The CDR3 in this case is CASSQEDSPIMTQYF. Read as DNA, the sequence is TGCGCCAGCAGCCAAGAAGACAGCCCCATCATGACCCAGTACTTC.